Listed here are 24 T cell receptor beta chains from one sample, sequenced in a study of T-cell reconstitution after alpha-beta-depleted transplantation in children. The TCRbeta library incorporated unique molecular identifiers. TCRdb itself ran the PCR reads through MiXCR, one entry per CDR3 protein. Of under 450,000 distinct CDR3 sequences listed, about an eighth are singletons. The sequenced sample was PBMCs, obtained from the stem cell graft. The receptor set was obtained from a human donor who donated a stem cell graft to a child with Fanconi anemia.

In this sample, this clonotype turned up many times. Written as DNA, the CDR3 is TGCGCCAGCAGCCAAGAGAACATCAGGGGGAGTTGGAATGAGCAGTTCTTC. It codes for CASSQENIRGSWNEQFF. V gene TRBV4-3 combines with J gene TRBJ2-1; the match to TRBD1 covers 7 bases. The germline V gene encodes CDR1 LGHNA and CDR2 YSLEER. The CDR3 contains 17 residues. With 0 bases clipped from V and 7 bases from J, the junction kept 12 bases outside the gene matches.

The genes are TRBV24-1 and TRBJ2-1, with D uncertain. The CDR3 is 16 amino acids. Deletions cut 4 bases from V and 6 bases from J, with 18 bases between. Looked up from germline, CDR1 is KGHDR and CDR2 is SFDVKD. This CDR3 is CATSDPMTLRANEQFF. DNA for the CDR3: TGTGCCACCAGTGACCCGATGACCCTTAGGGCCAATGAGCAGTTCTTC.

This clonotype occurred a few times. The chain couples TRBV4-2 to TRBJ2-1; 11 positions agree with TRBD2. Germline loops: CDR1 LGHNA, CDR2 YNFKEQ. The CDR3 is 15 residues long. Germline trimming cut 8 bases from V and 8 bases from J; bases unmatched to any gene: 11. CDR3 sequence reads: CASSKLAGESDEQFF. In DNA, the CDR3 is TGTGCCAGCTCTAAACTAGCGGGGGAGTCAGATGAGCAGTTCTTC.

The rearrangement uses TRBV20-1 and TRBJ2-6, with D possibly being TRBD2 (7 bases). CDR3 size: 16 residues. The germline V and J ends were trimmed by 0 bases and 1 base, with 10 bases remaining between them. Germline CDR1 is DFQATT and CDR2 is SNEGSKA (reference sequence). The CDR3 protein is CSARDRGASGANVLTF. The DNA of the CDR3 is TGCAGTGCTAGAGACCGGGGGGCTTCTGGGGCCAACGTCCTGACTTTC.

In this sample, this clonotype turned up many times. The V call is TRBV27, the J call TRBJ1-5; D possibly corresponds to TRBD1 (5 bases). CDR1 MNHEY and CDR2 SMNVEV come from the germline V gene (reference sequence). This CDR3 comprises 14 residues. V was cut by 3 bases and J by 1 base, with 7 bases left in between. CDR3 protein: CASSFGGSNQPQHF. The CDR3 nucleotides are TGTGCCAGCAGTTTCGGGGGGAGCAATCAGCCCCAGCATTTT.

There are a few counts of this clonotype. The CDR3 spells CASSLTGARYTF. As DNA, the CDR3 is TGTGCCAGCAGTCTGACAGGGGCCCGCTACACCTTC. J is TRBJ1-2 and V is TRBV6-2 or TRBV6-3, with 8 bases lining up with TRBD1. Germline loops: CDR1 MNHEY, CDR2 SVGEGT. The V gene end was trimmed by 5 bases and the J gene end by 9 bases; junction bases not matched to a gene: 5. This CDR3 has 12 residues.

The rearrangement uses TRBV3-1 and TRBJ2-1; D ambiguous. The CDR3 has 15 amino acids. V lost 5 bases, J lost 2 bases, and 13 bases lay in between. Looked up from germline, CDR1 is LGHDT and CDR2 is YNNKEL (reference sequence). The CDR3 DNA sequence: TGTGCCAGCAGCTCCGTGCCTACCCCCTACAATGAGCAGTTCTTC. Its translation is CASSSVPTPYNEQFF.

This clonotype was seen ten or more times. The V gene is TRBV6-2 or TRBV6-3, the J gene TRBJ2-7; TRBD1 is a possible D gene (6 bases). Trimming removed 4 bases from V and 4 bases from J, with 14 bases in between. The CDR3 runs 14 residues. Germline-derived CDR1 and CDR2 are MNHEY and SVGEGT. CDR3 sequence reads: CASSSPGTTYEQYF. The CDR3 DNA reads TGTGCCAGCAGTTCCCCCGGGACAACATACGAGCAGTACTTC.

The chain combines TRBV5-1 with TRBJ2-2, with a tentative D call TRBD1 (5 bases). Germline assignment: CDR1 SGHRS and CDR2 YFSETQ. Between the trimmed V and J ends, which lost 4 bases and 6 bases, there was a span of 16 bases. The CDR3 runs 15 residues. The CDR3 sequence: CASSPGARRAGELFF. In nucleotides, the CDR3 is TGCGCCAGCAGCCCTGGGGCCCGCCGGGCCGGGGAGCTGTTTTTT.

This chain links TRBV6-5 with TRBJ1-1; tentatively, D is TRBD1 (6 bases). The length of the CDR3 is 17 residues. V shed 3 bases and J shed 4 bases, with 21 bases lying between them. Looked up from germline, CDR1 is MNHEY and CDR2 is SVGAGI. DNA of the CDR3: TGTGCCAGCAGTTATCCCGGGGAGGTTAGGGGGGGCACTGAAGCTTTCTTT. This codes for CASSYPGEVRGGTEAFF.

The chain couples TRBV5-4 to TRBJ2-1; D is unclear. The CDR3 spans 12 residues. V lost 2 bases and J 5 bases, leaving 5 bases between the germline ends. Per germline, CDR1 SGHNT and CDR2 YYREEE (reference sequence). The CDR3, as DNA: TGTGCCAGCAGCTTCGGACACAATGAGCAGTTCTTC. Translation gives CASSFGHNEQFF. Supplemented by reference TRBV5-4 and TRBJ2-1, the full variable domain reads ETGVTQSPTHLIKTRGQQVTLRCSSQSGHNTVSWYQQALGQGPQFIFQYYREEENGRGNFPPRFSGLQFPNYSSELNVNALELDDSALYLCASSFGHNEQFFGPGTRLTVL.

This clonotype was counted at least ten times. The chain has TRBV6-5 and TRBJ1-6; D perhaps matches TRBD1 (5 bases). CDR3 length: 17 residues. V was clipped by 4 bases and J by 8 bases, with 21 bases between them. Germline V lookup: CDR1 MNHEY, CDR2 SVGAGI. The CDR3 DNA follows: TGTGCCAGCAGTTCTGGAGGGATCAGGGAATGGGATTCACCCCTCCACTTT. Translated: CASSSGGIREWDSPLHF.

The chain combines TRBV6-2 or TRBV6-3 with TRBJ2-6; perhaps TRBD1 as D (6 bases). V shed 4 bases and J shed 0 bases, with 13 bases lying between them. This CDR3 region has 17 residues. Germline lookup yields CDR1 MNHEY and CDR2 SVGEGT. CDR3 in amino acids: CASSSLGQFSGANVLTF. Here the CDR3 DNA reads TGTGCCAGCAGTTCCCTCGGACAGTTCTCTGGGGCCAACGTCCTGACTTTC.

V is TRBV4-2 and J is TRBJ1-1, with 7 bases that match TRBD1. Trimming removed 6 bases from V and 1 base from J; junction bases left unmatched: 20. CDR1 and CDR2 from the germline V gene are LGHNA and YNFKEQ. The CDR3 is made up of 19 amino acids. CDR3: CASSSTPGQPKSKNTEAFF. The CDR3 nucleotides read TGTGCCAGCAGTTCAACCCCGGGACAGCCTAAGAGCAAGAACACTGAAGCTTTCTTT.

The CDR3 is CASSQDRHQPQHF. CDR3 in DNA: TGTGCCAGCAGCCAAGATAGGCACCAGCCCCAGCATTTT. The chain joins TRBV4-2 to TRBJ1-5, with D hard to call. V gave up 0 bases and J gave up 7 bases, with 7 bases separating them. The CDR3 sequence is 13 residues long. The germline gives CDR1 LGHNA, CDR2 YNFKEQ.

This clonotype was counted a single time. The chain has TRBV29-1 and TRBJ2-1; the match to TRBD2 covers 10 bases. The V gene end was trimmed by 2 bases and the J gene end by 4 bases; junction bases not matched to a gene: 5. Germline V gene lookup returns CDR1 SQVTM and CDR2 ANQGSEA. There are 15 residues in the CDR3. CDR3 coding DNA: TGCAGCGTTGAATCCAGTAGCGGGGGGTACAATGAGCAGTTCTTC. Encoded protein: CSVESSSGGYNEQFF.

The chain recombines TRBV10-3 with TRBJ1-5; D is ambiguous. The V gene lost 2 bases and the J gene lost 0 bases, with 8 bases spanning the gap. The CDR3 consists of 15 residues. Per the germline V gene, CDR1 is ENHRY and CDR2 is SYGVKD. The CDR3 reads CAISESGSSNQPQHF. DNA of the CDR3: TGTGCCATCAGTGAGAGTGGCAGTAGCAATCAGCCCCAGCATTTT.

This chain connects TRBV12-3 or TRBV12-4 to TRBJ2-4; D is perhaps TRBD1 or TRBD2 (5 bases each). The CDR3 has 13 amino acids. V lost 8 bases and J lost 5, with 13 bases in between. The CDR3 is CASGPRDQNIQYF. The CDR3 DNA sequence: TGTGCCAGCGGTCCCCGGGACCAAAACATTCAGTACTTC.

This clonotype showed up just a few times. The chain couples TRBV15 to TRBJ1-1, with 10 bases matching TRBD1. The CDR3 spans 14 residues. V shed 1 base and J 13 bases; nucleotides not matched to a gene: 9. Germline CDR1 LNHNV, CDR2 YYDKDF (reference sequence). This chain's CDR3 is CATSRGDRGRFGFF. DNA of the CDR3: TGTGCCACCAGCAGAGGGGACAGGGGACGGTTTGGTTTCTTT.

This chain uses TRBV15 with TRBJ2-3; D gene ambiguous. V was cut by 6 bases and J by 0 bases, with 10 bases left in between. CDR3 length: 14 residues. CDR1 and CDR2 (germline): LNHNV, YYDKDF (reference sequence). CDR3 in amino acids: CATRQFTSTDTQYF. DNA for the CDR3: TGTGCCACCAGACAGTTTACTAGCACAGATACGCAGTATTTT.

This clonotype has just a few counts. The rearrangement joins TRBV6-1 to TRBJ1-5, with 12 bases identical to TRBD1. Germline trimming cut 6 bases from V and 7 bases from J; bases unmatched to any gene: 16. Germline V gives CDR1 MNHNS, CDR2 SASEGT. CDR3 length: 18 amino acids. The CDR3 is CASRGPNSGTGGGQPQHF. In nucleotides, the CDR3 is TGTGCCAGCAGAGGCCCCAATTCCGGGACAGGGGGCGGGCAGCCCCAGCATTTT.

This clonotype was counted ten times or more. This chain uses TRBV21-1 with TRBJ2-1; the table calls TRBD2, which could not be checked here. TRBV21-1 is designated a pseudogene. CDR3 length equals 19 residues. The DNA for the CDR3 is TGTGCCAGCAGCAATCCGCGTCAAGACAACTCCTCCGGGAGGAATGAGCAGTTCTTC. It encodes CASSNPRQDNSSGRNEQFF.

The table lists this clonotype with a few counts. The chain has TRBV11-3 and TRBJ1-2; 9 nucleotides match TRBD1. V trimming: 5 bases; J trimming: 8 bases; junction bases outside the gene matches: 15. This CDR3 contains 16 residues. Germline CDR1 reads SGHNT; CDR2 reads YENEEA. This chain's CDR3 is CASSLTRDRELYGYTF. The CDR3 DNA reads TGTGCCAGCAGCCTAACTCGGGACAGGGAGTTATACGGCTACACCTTC.

The chain joins TRBV11-2 to TRBJ2-1, with D possibly matching TRBD1 (6 bases). This CDR3 has 14 amino acids. Germline assignment: CDR1 SGHAT and CDR2 FQNNGV. Deletions cut 5 bases from V and 6 bases from J, with 14 bases between. CDR3 DNA: TGTGCCAGCAGCCCCGGACAGAAGGGCAATGAGCAGTTCTTC. Amino acids: CASSPGQKGNEQFF. Using reference TRBV11-2 and TRBJ2-1 for the parts outside the CDR3, the full variable domain is EAGVAQSPRYKIIEKRQSVAFWCNPISGHATLYWYQQILGQGPKLLIQFQNNGVVDDSQLPKDRFSAERLKGVDSTLKIQPAKLEDSAVYLCASSPGQKGNEQFFGPGTRLTVL.